A selection of T cell receptor beta chains follows, all from one sample in a study of blood T cell repertoires in COVID-19. Here immunoSEQ multiplex PCR was the method, and the copy in TCRdb shows in-frame clones only, minus some. The table has under 150,000 clones, around four fifths seen once; the top ten hold 6.2%. The sequenced sample was PBMCs or T cells enriched from blood (not recorded which). The receptor source for this set is a woman aged 40 to 50 who had recovered from COVID-19. Both conserved end residues are part of each CDR3. A D gene is named only where the DNA matches it firmly. Only some rows state a clone size, as once, few, many or a class for expanded clones.

j_call clone_size v_call d_call cdr3_nt cdr3_aa
TRBJ1-6 . TRBV18 TRBD1 TGTGCCAGCTCACCGGACAGGGGTAGTTCACCCCTCCACTTT CASSPDRGSSPLHF
TRBJ2-5 . TRBV3-1/TRBV3-2 . TGTGCCAGCATGATTAGCGGACAAGAGACCCAGTACTTC CASMISGQETQYF
TRBJ1-1 . TRBV4-1 . TGCGCCAGCAGAAGAAGTCAGGCGAACACTGAAGCTTTCTTT CASRRSQANTEAFF
TRBJ1-2 . TRBV11-2 . TGTGCCAGCAGCCCCCTGACCAGGTACTATGGCTACACCTTC CASSPLTRYYGYTF
TRBJ1-1 . TRBV5-1 . TGCGCCAGCAGCTTGGGGCCTTTACCGAACACTGAAGCTTTCTTT CASSLGPLPNTEAFF
TRBJ1-5 . TRBV2 . TGTGCCAGCACCACCAGCCGGGACACAAATCAGCCCCAGCATTTT CASTTSRDTNQPQHF
TRBJ1-5 many TRBV3-1/TRBV3-2 . TGTGCCAGCAGCTCAGACAGAAATCAGCCCCAGCATTTT CASSSDRNQPQHF
TRBJ2-1 few TRBV19 . TGTGCCAGTAGTGTAGCGGAGGATTACAATGAGCAGTTCTTC CASSVAEDYNEQFF
TRBJ1-2 . TRBV2 . TGTGCCAGCAGTGAAAGTACCCCCGAGCATGGCTACACCTTC CASSESTPEHGYTF
TRBJ1-3 . TRBV9 . TGTGCCAGCAGCGTAGCAACAGGGGGAAACACCATATATTTT CASSVATGGNTIYF
TRBJ2-7 . TRBV11-2 TRBD1 TGTGCCAGCAGTCCCTGGGACAGGGACGGCGAGCAGTACTTC CASSPWDRDGEQYF
TRBJ2-2 . TRBV4-2 . TGTGCCAGCAGCCAAGAAGCCAGGACGAACACCGGGGAGCTGTTTTTT CASSQEARTNTGELFF
TRBJ1-1 once TRBV7-3 . TGTGCCAGCAGCTTAACGGGGGGGAAGAACACTGAAGCTTTCTTT CASSLTGGKNTEAFF
TRBJ1-4 . TRBV5-6 TRBD1 TGTGCCAGCAGCCGGCAGGGGGCTAATGAAAAACTGTTTTTT CASSRQGANEKLFF
TRBJ2-7 . TRBV29-1 TRBD1 TGCAGCGTAGGACAGGGCGGCGAGCAGTACTTC CSVGQGGEQYF
TRBJ2-3 few TRBV4-2 TRBD2 TGTGCCAGCAGCCAGGGACTAGCGGGAGCGGATACGCAGTATTTT CASSQGLAGADTQYF
TRBJ2-7 . TRBV19 . TGTGCCAGTAGTAACAGTCACTACGAGCAGTACTTC CASSNSHYEQYF
TRBJ2-7 . TRBV4-2 . TGTGCCAGCAGCCAAGGTGAGGAGGGCTCCTCCGAGCAGTACTTC CASSQGEEGSSEQYF
TRBJ1-1 . TRBV12-5 . TGTGCTAGTGGTTTGGTACTGGGACAACCGAACACTGAAGCTTTCTTT CASGLVLGQPNTEAFF
TRBJ1-2 . TRBV6-5 TRBD1 TGTGCCAGCAGACCCAGGGGGAGCAACTATGGCTACACCTTC CASRPRGSNYGYTF
TRBJ2-7 few TRBV7-8 TRBD2 TGTGCCAGCAGCTTCTGGACTAGCGACTCCTACGAGCAGTACTTC CASSFWTSDSYEQYF
TRBJ1-1 . TRBV7-9 TRBD1 TGTGCCAGCAGCTTAGCGCAGGGGGCAAAGGCTGAAGCTTTCTTT CASSLAQGAKAEAFF
TRBJ1-4 . TRBV15 TRBD1 TGTGCCACCAGCAGAGGCGGGACAGCAAATGAAAAACTGTTTTTT CATSRGGTANEKLFF
TRBJ2-2 . TRBV12-5 TRBD2 TGTGCTAGTGGTTTTATCCACGGGACTAGCGGGAGGGCTGACACCGGGGAGCTGTTTTTT CASGFIHGTSGRADTGELFF
TRBJ2-1 . TRBV7-9 TRBD1 TGTGCCAGCAGCTCCCCCGGACAGGGCAATGAGCAGTTCTTC CASSSPGQGNEQFF
TRBJ2-7 . TRBV14 TRBD1 TGTGCCAGCAGCCAAACCGGGACAGGGGTTGTCTACGAGCAGTACTTC CASSQTGTGVVYEQYF
TRBJ1-3 few TRBV7-8 . TGTGCCAGCAGCCCTAACGGGGGAAGGACTGGAAACACCATATATTTT CASSPNGGRTGNTIYF
TRBJ1-5 . TRBV23-1 . TGCGCCAGCAGTCAAATATCCGCCAGGTCAGGCCAGCAGCCCCAGCATTTT CASSQISARSGQQPQHF
TRBJ2-3 once TRBV30 . TGTGCCTGGACGCGGTCCACAGATACGCAGTATTTT CAWTRSTDTQYF
TRBJ1-4 . TRBV18 . TGTGCCAGCTCACCACCCTCTAGGTCTAATGAAAAACTGTTTTTT CASSPPSRSNEKLFF
TRBJ2-3 . TRBV19 TRBD2 TGTGCCAGTAGTATAGACGCGGGAGGGCCATATACGCAGTATTTT CASSIDAGGPYTQYF
TRBJ2-1 few TRBV6-4 TRBD2 TGTGCCAGCAGTGCCTCTAGCGGGAGTTTAGATGAGCAGTTCTTC CASSASSGSLDEQFF
TRBJ1-2 . TRBV7-8 TRBD1 TGTGCCAGCAGCTTAGGGGGACAGGGGGTTAACAATGGCTACACCTTC CASSLGGQGVNNGYTF
TRBJ2-3 . TRBV7-9 . TGTGCCAGCAGCTTAGTGGCGGGGGCTGGAGGAGATACGCAGTATTTT CASSLVAGAGGDTQYF
TRBJ2-7 . TRBV3-1/TRBV3-2 . TGTGCCAGCAGCGAGACTGACCGCCTTTACGAGCAGTACTTC CASSETDRLYEQYF
TRBJ2-5 . TRBV11-2 . TGTGCCAGCAGCTTTCGACAGCAAGAGACCCAGTACTTC CASSFRQQETQYF
TRBJ2-1 few TRBV19 TRBD1 TGTGCCAGTAGTCTACAGGGGGCATCCCCCTACAATGAGCAGTTCTTC CASSLQGASPYNEQFF
TRBJ2-7 . TRBV5-4 TRBD2 TGTGCCAGCAGCATCCCGGGACTAGCAGACTACGAGCAGTACTTC CASSIPGLADYEQYF
TRBJ1-4 once TRBV15 . TGTGCCACCAGCAGGCGGGCGGAAGAACTGTTTTTT CATSRRAEELFF
TRBJ1-3 . TRBV6-6 . TGTGCCAGCAGCGGAGAGCCCTCTGGAAACACCATATATTTT CASSGEPSGNTIYF
TRBJ1-2 . TRBV30 . TGTGCCTGGAGTGTCGGAGCGGACTATGGCTACACCTTC CAWSVGADYGYTF
TRBJ2-3 . TRBV6-1 TRBD2 TGTGCCAGCAGTGTCGGTACTAGCGGGAGGGGAAATACGCAGTATTTT CASSVGTSGRGNTQYF
TRBJ1-6 . TRBV5-1 . TGCGCCAGCAGTTACGGACAGTCCAATAATTCACCCCTCCACTTT CASSYGQSNNSPLHF
TRBJ2-2 . TRBV5-1 . TGCGCCAGCAGCTTATCAGGGGTAAAGGCCGGGGAGCTGTTTTTT CASSLSGVKAGELFF
TRBJ2-5 . TRBV3-1/TRBV3-2 TRBD2 TGTGCCAGCAGCCAAAGCCTAGCGGGAGGTTTGCAGACCCAGTACTTC CASSQSLAGGLQTQYF
TRBJ2-3 . TRBV11-3 . TGTGCCAGCAGCTTAGATGGTGCTCGGGGGGATACGCAGTATTTT CASSLDGARGDTQYF
TRBJ2-3 once TRBV5-1 . TGCGCCAGCAGCTTGGGACTAGTTAGAGATACGCAGTATTTT CASSLGLVRDTQYF
TRBJ1-5 . TRBV12-5 TRBD1 TGTGCTAGCCAACTGCTAGCCGGGACAGGGCAAGCAAATCAGCCCCAGCATTTT CASQLLAGTGQANQPQHF
TRBJ2-3 . TRBV5-1 . TGCGCCAGCAGCCCGGGTGGTCAGAGCACAGATACGCAGTATTTT CASSPGGQSTDTQYF